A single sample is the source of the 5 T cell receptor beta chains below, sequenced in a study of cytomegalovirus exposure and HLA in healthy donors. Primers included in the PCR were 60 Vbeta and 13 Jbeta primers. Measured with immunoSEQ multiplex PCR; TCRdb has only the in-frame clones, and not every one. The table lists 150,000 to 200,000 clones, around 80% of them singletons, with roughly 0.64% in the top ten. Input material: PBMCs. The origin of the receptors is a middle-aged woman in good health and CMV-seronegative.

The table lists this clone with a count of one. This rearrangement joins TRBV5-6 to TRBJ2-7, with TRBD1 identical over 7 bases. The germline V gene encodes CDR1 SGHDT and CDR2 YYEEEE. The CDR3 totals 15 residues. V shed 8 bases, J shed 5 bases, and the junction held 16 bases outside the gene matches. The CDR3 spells CASTPREGAMDEQYF. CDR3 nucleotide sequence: TGTGCCAGTACCCCCCGTGAGGGGGCTATGGACGAGCAGTACTTC.

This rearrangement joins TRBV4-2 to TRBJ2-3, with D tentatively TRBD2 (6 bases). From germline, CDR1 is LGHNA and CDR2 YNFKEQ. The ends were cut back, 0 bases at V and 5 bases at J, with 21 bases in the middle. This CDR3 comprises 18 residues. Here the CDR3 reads CASSQEGDAGRGEDTQYF. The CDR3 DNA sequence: TGTGCCAGCAGCCAAGAGGGGGACGCGGGCCGCGGGGAAGATACGCAGTATTTT.

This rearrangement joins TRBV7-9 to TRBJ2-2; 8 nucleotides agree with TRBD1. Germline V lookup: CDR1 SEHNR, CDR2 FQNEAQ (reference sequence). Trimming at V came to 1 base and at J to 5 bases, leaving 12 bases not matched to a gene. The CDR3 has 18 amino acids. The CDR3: CASSLGAGGSLKTGELFF. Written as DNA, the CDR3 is TGTGCCAGCAGCTTAGGCGCAGGGGGCTCCCTTAAGACCGGGGAGCTGTTTTTT.

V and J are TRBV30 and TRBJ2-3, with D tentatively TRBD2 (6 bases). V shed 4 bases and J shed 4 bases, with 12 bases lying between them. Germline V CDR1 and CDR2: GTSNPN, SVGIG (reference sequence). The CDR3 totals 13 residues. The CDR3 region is CAWTGDGADTQYF. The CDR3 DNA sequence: TGTGCCTGGACGGGGGATGGTGCAGATACGCAGTATTTT.

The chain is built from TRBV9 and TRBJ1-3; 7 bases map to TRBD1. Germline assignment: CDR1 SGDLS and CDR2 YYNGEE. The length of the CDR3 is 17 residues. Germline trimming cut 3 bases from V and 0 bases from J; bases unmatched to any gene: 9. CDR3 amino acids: CASSGEDRPYSGNTIYF. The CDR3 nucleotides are TGTGCCAGCAGCGGCGAGGACAGGCCGTACTCTGGAAACACCATATATTTT.